This TCR beta chain was captured by sequencing in a study of control samples from healthy donors and cancer patients. Per the germline V gene, CDR1 is SGHAT and CDR2 is FQNNGV. The CDR3 contains 15 residues. V lost 3 bases to trimming and J lost 8 bases, with 19 bases between them. Repertoires were generated with immunoSEQ multiplex PCR, while TCRdb's copy carries only in-frame clones and drops some. The table includes 200,000 to 250,000 clones, just under 95% detected once. The specimen was blood. The TCR was taken from a man in his fifties in good health. This chain links TRBV11-2 with TRBJ1-2, with a tentative D call TRBD1 (5 bases). The CDR3 DNA sequence: TGTGCCAGCAGCTTTCAGGGTGGGTCGTTTCTCGGCTACACCTTC. Translating gives CASSFQGGSFLGYTF.